Following are 20 T cell receptor beta chains from one sample sequenced in a study of blood T cell repertoires in COVID-19. Libraries were prepared by immunoSEQ multiplex PCR; TCRdb keeps only in-frame clonotypes and omits some of them. The table has approximately 220,000 clones, approximately 80% seen once. Sequenced sample: PBMCs or T cells enriched from blood (not recorded which). Every receptor here comes from a middle-aged woman with acute COVID-19.

This chain joins TRBV4-3 and TRBJ2-2; 10 bases agree with TRBD2. V gave up 2 bases and J gave up 5 bases; unmatched junction bases: 2. Germline lookup yields CDR1 LGHNA and CDR2 YSLEER. The CDR3 is 15 residues long. CDR3 in DNA: TGCGCCAGCAGCCAACTAGCGGGGGTGACCGGGGAGCTGTTTTTT. This gives the protein CASSQLAGVTGELFF.

This rearrangement joins TRBV9 to TRBJ2-1; no clear D. V was shortened by 1 base and J by 6 bases, with 11 bases between the two germline ends. The CDR3 is 14 amino acids. CDR1 is SGDLS, CDR2 YYNGEE, per germline. Here the CDR3 DNA reads TGTGCCAGCAGCGTATCCCAGGCTCCCAATGAGCAGTTCTTC. Protein: CASSVSQAPNEQFF. The complete variable domain, with remaining parts taken from reference TRBV9 and TRBJ2-1, reads DSGVTQTPKHLITATGQRVTLRCSPRSGDLSVYWYQQSLDQGLQFLIQYYNGEERAKGNILERFSAQQFPDLHSELNLSSLELGDSALYFCASSVSQAPNEQFFGPGTRLTVL.

The rearrangement joins TRBV4-3 to TRBJ2-7; possibly TRBD1 for D (6 bases). Trimming shortened V by 0 bases and J by 2 bases, and 11 bases separated the two germline ends. CDR3 length: 15 amino acids. Germline loops: CDR1 LGHNA, CDR2 YSLEER. CDR3 sequence reads: CASSQDSQGTYEQYF. The CDR3, as DNA: TGCGCCAGCAGCCAAGATTCACAGGGCACCTACGAGCAGTACTTC.

V gene TRBV7-2 combines with J gene TRBJ2-7; tentatively, D is TRBD2 (6 bases). Trimming stripped 5 bases from V and 0 bases from J, with 14 bases between. The CDR3 loop spans 15 amino acids. Per the germline V gene, CDR1 is SGHTA and CDR2 is FQGNSA. The CDR3 spells CASSPRRDSSYEQYF. The CDR3 region has the DNA TGTGCCAGCAGCCCCAGGCGGGATTCCTCCTACGAGCAGTACTTC.

The chain links TRBV27 to TRBJ1-4; D call uncertain. Trimming shortened V by 3 bases and J by 1 base, and 6 bases separated the two germline ends. Germline CDR1 is MNHEY and CDR2 is SMNVEV (reference sequence). CDR3 length: 14 residues. The chain's CDR3 is CASSLRETNEKLFF. The CDR3 bases are TGTGCCAGCAGTTTGAGAGAAACTAATGAAAAACTGTTTTTT.

The chain couples TRBV7-2 to TRBJ2-7, with D perhaps matching TRBD2 (5 bases). Trimming removed 1 base from V and 4 bases from J, with 14 bases in between. Germline CDR1 is SGHTA and CDR2 is FQGNSA. The CDR3 has 15 residues. The DNA for the CDR3 is TGTGCCAGCAGCTTAGAGGTGGGAGACGGGTACGAGCAGTACTTC. Its protein product is CASSLEVGDGYEQYF.

The chain uses TRBV28 and TRBJ2-1; 12 nucleotides match TRBD2. This CDR3 contains 16 residues. J lost 7 bases, V lost 0 bases, and 4 bases had no gene match. Germline V gene sequence: CDR1 MDHEN, CDR2 SYDVKM. The CDR3 coding sequence is TGTGCCAGCAGTTTATGGGCTAGCGGGAGGGGGAATGAGCAGTTCTTC. Amino acid sequence: CASSLWASGRGNEQFF.

The chain recombines TRBV10-1 with TRBJ1-1; D gene unclear. Trimming left V 2 bases short and J 7 bases short, with 14 bases between. Germline lookup yields CDR1 WNHNN and CDR2 SYGVQD (reference sequence). The CDR3 runs 14 residues. The CDR3 nucleotides read TGCGCCAGCAGTGAGCACGATCTGGAGAGTGAAGCTTTCTTT. The encoded protein is CASSEHDLESEAFF.

This chain connects TRBV27 to TRBJ2-5; D is ambiguous. Germline lookup yields CDR1 MNHEY and CDR2 SMNVEV (reference sequence). The CDR3 loop spans 12 amino acids. V was trimmed by 2 bases and J by 7 bases, leaving 8 bases between them. CDR3 amino acids: CASSLTKGTQYF. CDR3 sequence (DNA): TGTGCCAGCAGTTTAACTAAAGGGACCCAGTACTTC.

This clone has just a few counts. This rearrangement joins TRBV6-5 to TRBJ2-7; 8 bases agree with TRBD1. J was trimmed by 0 bases and V by 6 bases; bases with no gene match: 4. Germline CDR1 and CDR2: MNHEY and SVGAGI. The CDR3 loop spans 14 amino acids. CDR3 DNA: TGTGCCAGCAGAAGGACAGGGAGCTCCTACGAGCAGTACTTC. Translation gives CASRRTGSSYEQYF.

V is TRBV30 and J is TRBJ2-7; 7 positions agree with TRBD2. Germline trimming cut 1 base from V and 0 bases from J; bases unmatched to any gene: 3. The CDR3 is made up of 14 amino acids. In germline, CDR1 is GTSNPN, CDR2 SVGIG (reference sequence). CDR3 loop: CAWSAGGSSYEQYF. The CDR3 coding sequence is TGTGCCTGGAGTGCCGGGGGGAGCTCCTACGAGCAGTACTTC.

The genes are TRBV14 and TRBJ1-2; 8 nucleotides line up with TRBD1. The CDR3 contains 18 residues. Losses at the gene ends were 1 base for V and 1 base for J; bases not matched to a gene: 11. Germline V lookup: CDR1 SGHDN, CDR2 FVKESK. The CDR3 bases are TGTGCCAGCAGCCAAGGGTTCGGTGGGACAGGCGTTAACTATGGCTACACCTTC. Translation gives CASSQGFGGTGVNYGYTF.

The V call is TRBV7-6, the J call TRBJ1-1, with 7 bases lining up with TRBD1. Germline CDR1 SGHVS, CDR2 FNYEAQ. V gave up 4 bases and J gave up 4 bases; unmatched junction bases: 15. The CDR3 loop spans 17 amino acids. In nucleotides, the CDR3 is TGTGCCAGCAGCTCTAGGGGGTGGGGACAGCCTTCCACTGAAGCTTTCTTT. Translating it yields CASSSRGWGQPSTEAFF.

The gene calls are TRBV6-4 and TRBJ2-5; possible D gene TRBD2, 5 bases. Trimming shortened V by 3 bases and J by 5 bases, and 10 bases separated the two germline ends. The CDR3 runs to 13 residues. Germline values: CDR1 MRHNA, CDR2 SNTAGT. The DNA for the CDR3 is TGTGCCAGCAGTGAGAACCGCGGGGAGACCCAGTACTTC. Its translation: CASSENRGETQYF.

The chain carries TRBV12-3 or TRBV12-4 and TRBJ2-5, with 7 positions matching TRBD1. The CDR3 has 13 residues. V was pared by 5 bases and J by 5 bases, with 5 bases of the junction left unmatched. CDR3 loop: CASSPQGVETQYF. CDR3 sequence (DNA): TGTGCCAGCAGTCCCCAGGGGGTGGAGACCCAGTACTTC.

The chain employs TRBV6-5 and TRBJ2-5; possible D gene TRBD2, 6 bases. Trimming pared 1 base from V and 5 bases from J, leaving 14 bases between. This CDR3 contains 15 residues. Germline CDR1 and CDR2: MNHEY and SVGAGI. The CDR3 region is CASSYLRGRGETQYF. The DNA of the CDR3 is TGTGCCAGCAGTTACTTACGGGGGAGAGGGGAGACCCAGTACTTC.

The chain recombines TRBV2 with TRBJ2-3; the D gene is possibly TRBD1 (6 bases). V was pared by 6 bases and J by 2 bases, with 9 bases between. The CDR3 extends over 13 amino acids. CDR1 is SNHLY, CDR2 FYNNEI, per germline. CDR3 sequence reads: CASRQGLTDTQYF. The CDR3 coding sequence is TGTGCCAGCAGACAGGGTCTCACAGATACGCAGTATTTT.

The J gene is TRBJ1-2, the V gene TRBV27; the match to TRBD1 covers 7 bases. The CDR3 has 16 residues. Germline V CDR1 and CDR2: MNHEY, SMNVEV (reference sequence). Trimming cost V 6 bases and J 0 bases; bases outside gene matches: 10. The CDR3 spells CASSWTGSLPNYGYTF. CDR3 coding DNA: TGTGCCAGCAGCTGGACAGGATCCCTTCCTAACTATGGCTACACCTTC.

The J gene is TRBJ2-1, the V gene TRBV11-3, with D maybe TRBD2 (5 bases). Trimming removed 3 bases from V and 4 bases from J, with 7 bases in between. The CDR3 is 13 amino acids. Germline CDR1 SGHNT, CDR2 YENEEA. The CDR3 region has the DNA TGTGCCAGCAGCTTCGGGATTTACAATGAGCAGTTCTTC. It yields the protein CASSFGIYNEQFF.

The gene calls are TRBV5-1 and TRBJ2-1; 10 positions match TRBD2. CDR1 is SGHRS, CDR2 YFSETQ, per germline. The CDR3 is 14 residues long. The V and J ends lost 4 bases and 8 bases, in that order; junction bases with no gene match: 6. The CDR3 sequence is CASSAVAGGHEQFF. Here the CDR3 DNA reads TGCGCCAGCAGCGCTGTAGCGGGGGGTCATGAGCAGTTCTTC.